This T cell receptor beta chain was obtained from a study of cytomegalovirus exposure and HLA in healthy donors. Per the germline V gene, CDR1 is LNHDA and CDR2 is SQIVND (reference sequence). Trimming took 4 bases from V and 1 from J, leaving 14 bases between them. The CDR3 is 16 amino acids. Sequencing was performed with immunoSEQ multiplex PCR; in TCRdb, only in-frame clones are kept and a portion is missing. The table has 110,000 to 150,000 clones, approximately 91% seen once. V and J are TRBV19 and TRBJ1-5, with D tentatively TRBD1 (5 bases). Sequenced sample: PBMCs. The sequence was obtained from a man aged 18 to 30 in good health and CMV-seronegative. The CDR3 coding sequence is TGTGCCAGTAGTACCAAGGGGACTGCGAGCAATCAGCCCCAGCATTTT. Amino acid sequence: CASSTKGTASNQPQHF.